This record concerns one T cell receptor beta chain sequence. This clonotype was picked up many times. Its antigen specificity is not known. Per-base qualities were not stored, and no clone one base away is much larger. These data come from a study of neurological immune-mediated disorders (dated by TCRdb to about 2019). Turning to the overall study: Peripheral blood TCR-beta repertoires from patients with HTLV-I-associated myelopathy (HAM/TSP), patients with multiple sclerosis, and healthy controls were compared in the study using UMI-based sequencing. Longitudinal samples, technical triplicates and paired sorted CD4+ and CD8+ T-cell subsets, alongside PBMC samples, were included among the roughly 110 TCR-beta libraries. Longitudinal HAM/TSP and healthy donors were sampled at 3 time-points each (about 3-40 month intervals). The cohort comprised 68 subjects: around 15 HAM/TSP patients, some 35 multiple sclerosis patients and around 20 healthy controls. The paper's findings and limits, for the study overall: TCR clonal expansion was highest in HAM/TSP patients and lowest in MS patients, with MS patients falling below even healthy controls. No identical CDR3 amino acid sequences were found to be shared among expanded clones across subjects, suggesting that TCR-beta repertoires were private in all groups.

At the junction V is shortened by 6 bases and J by 5 bases; bases outside the gene matches: 15. CDR1 is given as SQVTM and CDR2 as ANQGSEA, both from the germline V gene. The CDR3 runs 15 amino acids, cysteine and phenylalanine included. CDR3 DNA only is kept here, 45 bases in frame from base 1. cDNA was synthesized by template-switch 5'RACE using a primer carrying a 10-nucleotide random unique molecular identifier by which each TCR transcript was tagged. Every sequencing run covered 15-18 subjects and yielded more than 180 million TCR-beta sequences. Total RNA was extracted with the RNeasy kit. TCR-beta VDJ regions were amplified with primers for the TCR constant region and the 5'RACE anchor, using the KAPA Real-time Library Amplification kit. Sample indexes and Illumina adaptors were added in a first PCR, and a second PCR then increased library yield. The roughly 650 bp TCR product was size-selected on a 2% E-gel SizeSelection system after Ampure bead purification. Before pooling, libraries had their quality checked on a Bioanalyzer, their concentration measured with Qubit, and their quantity determined with the Kapa Library Quantification kit. Libraries were sequenced paired-end 2 x 150 bp on an Illumina HiSeq 2500. To increase sequence diversity, roughly 25-31% phiX was spiked into each library pool. As for the authors' bioinformatics: Quality-filtered reads were processed with the UMI-based MiGEC pipeline, and over 90% of raw TCR sequences were removed by the MiGEC pipeline during error correction. VDJ genes were aligned to IMGT germline references, and each clonotype was defined by a unique CDR3 amino acid sequence together with V-J genes. Clonal expansion, Shannon diversity and CDR3 relatedness (CalcPairwiseDistances, ClusterSamples) were evaluated with VDJtools, and phylogenetic trees were built with CLCbio workbench. A clone was classed as expanded if it had 8 or more unique UMIs, a cutoff based on coefficient-of-variation modelling across technical triplicates. TCRdb trimmed public reads at Q25 via fastp, called clones via MiXCR and kept in-frame beta chains. Entries that share a CDR3 protein sequence are merged under the most common genes and DNA. The V and J calls and clone size are TCRdb's, not the authors'. Within this sample are tens of thousands of distinct CDR3 sequences, with roughly 8% of them counted one time only. The ten largest clones represent under 2.5% of the sample.

Sample time point, as interpreted from the label and publication: longitudinal time-point 3. Healthy controls were blood bank volunteers in Maryland, USA. For unsorted PBMC libraries, 2 million PBMCs were used after storage in RNAlater at -80 degrees C until RNA extraction. Peripheral blood was subjected to Ficoll-Hypaque density gradient centrifugation to isolate PBMCs, which were then cryopreserved in liquid nitrogen. Here the chain combines TRBV29-1 and TRBJ1-1; the junction holds 7 bases that match TRBD1. The sequence came from a woman aged 35 to 49 in good health. The sequenced material came from PBMCs. At the DNA level, the sequence is TGCAGCGTCATCCCAGGAGGGACAGCCTCAACTGAAGCTTTCTTT. Its product reads: CSVIPGGTASTEAFF.